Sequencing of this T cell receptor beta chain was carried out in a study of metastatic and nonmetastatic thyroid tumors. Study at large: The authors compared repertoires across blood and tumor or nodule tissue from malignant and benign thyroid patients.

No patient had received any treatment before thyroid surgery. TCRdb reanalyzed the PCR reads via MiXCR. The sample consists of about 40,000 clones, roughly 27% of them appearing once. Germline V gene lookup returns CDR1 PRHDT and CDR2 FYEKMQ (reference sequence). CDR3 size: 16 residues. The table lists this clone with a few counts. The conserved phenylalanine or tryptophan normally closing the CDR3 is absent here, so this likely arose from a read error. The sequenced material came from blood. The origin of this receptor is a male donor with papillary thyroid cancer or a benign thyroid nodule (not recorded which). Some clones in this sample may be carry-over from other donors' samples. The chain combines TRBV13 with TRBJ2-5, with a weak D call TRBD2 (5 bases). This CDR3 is CASSPSGKINQGTQYS. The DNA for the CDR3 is TGTGCCAGCAGCCCCTCCGGGAAGATAAATCAAGGGACCCAGTACTCC.